Listed below are T cell receptor beta chains from one sample, sequenced in a study of response to subunit inactivated influenza vaccine. TCRdb processed the RT-PCR reads anew with MiXCR; each CDR3 protein has one entry. The table records about 610,000 distinct CDR3 sequences, around 15% of them present only once. The sample in question was PBMCs from blood, obtained approximately 12 days after vaccination. The receptors come from a man aged 45-60 years who received an inactivated influenza vaccine. Both conserved end residues are trimmed from each CDR3. Not all rows give a size; the values are once, few, many and, for expanded clones, a class.

>.|TRBV5-1|TRBJ1-6
ASSLTGRESPLH
>once|TRBV6-1|TRBJ2-7
ASGEKGPYEQY
>few|TRBV19|TRBJ2-2
ASSSRGSNTGELF
>few|TRBV15|TRBJ2-1
ATSLATSGLYNEQF
>few|TRBV12-3/TRBV12-4|TRBJ2-3
ASSLWPSGGPDTQY
>many|TRBV5-1|TRBJ1-1
ASSPHMNTEAF
>.|TRBV10-3|TRBJ2-6
AIRAGTGVTGANVLT
>.|TRBV15|TRBJ2-5
ATSREGFGETQY
>.|TRBV5-1|TRBJ2-7
ASSPGGQEVYEQY
>.|TRBV5-5|TRBJ2-2
ASSWGTGANTGELF
>few|TRBV7-2|TRBJ2-3
ASSKAGGLTQY
>few|TRBV7-9|TRBJ2-5
ASSSRGKETQY
>few|TRBV24-1|TRBJ2-2
ATSDTRWSPNTGELF
>few|TRBV4-1|TRBJ1-6
ASSQGAGVSYNSPLH
>.|TRBV20-1|TRBJ1-5
SASRGRGNQPQH
>.|TRBV24-1|TRBJ2-1
ATSDPGQGANEQF